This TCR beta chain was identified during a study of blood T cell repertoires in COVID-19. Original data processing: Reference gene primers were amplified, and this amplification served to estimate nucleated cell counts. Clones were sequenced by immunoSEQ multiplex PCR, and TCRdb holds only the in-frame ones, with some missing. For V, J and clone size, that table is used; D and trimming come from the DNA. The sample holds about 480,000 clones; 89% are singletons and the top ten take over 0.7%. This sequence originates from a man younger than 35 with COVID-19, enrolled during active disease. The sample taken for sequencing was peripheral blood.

The CDR3 region has the DNA TGTGCCAGCAGTCGACTAGCGGGGGGGCCCTACAATGAGCAGTTCTTC. Translating it yields CASSRLAGGPYNEQFF. The rearrangement joins TRBV6-6 to TRBJ2-1; 14 bases align to TRBD2. The germline CDR1 and CDR2 sequences are MNHNY and SVGAGI (reference sequence). Trimming took 5 bases from V and 2 from J; bases not matched to a gene: 2. The CDR3 spans 16 residues.